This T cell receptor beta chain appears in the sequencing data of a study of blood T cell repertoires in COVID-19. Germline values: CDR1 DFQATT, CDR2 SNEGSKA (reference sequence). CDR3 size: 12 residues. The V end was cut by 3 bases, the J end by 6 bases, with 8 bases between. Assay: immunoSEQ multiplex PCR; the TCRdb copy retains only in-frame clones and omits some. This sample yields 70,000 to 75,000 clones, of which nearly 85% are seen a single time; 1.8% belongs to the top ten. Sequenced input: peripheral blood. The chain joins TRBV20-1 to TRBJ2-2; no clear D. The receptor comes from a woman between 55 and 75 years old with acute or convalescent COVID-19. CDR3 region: CSASMGAGELFF. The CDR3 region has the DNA TGCAGTGCTAGTATGGGCGCCGGGGAGCTGTTTTTT.